This T cell receptor (beta chain) was found in a study of CD8+ T cells in alopecia areata. Study-level background: Each day, treated patients took oral tofacitinib twice, at 5 to 10 mg per dose.

In its sample, this clone was seen a few times. Its antigen is as yet unknown. Whole-study findings and limits: Sequencing of scalp samples also captures resident alphabeta T cells of normal skin.

There are 14 residues in the CDR3. Germline CDR1 is KGHSY and CDR2 is FQNENV. With 4 bases removed from V and 4 bases from J, the gap between germline ends came to 11 bases. RNA was extracted and reverse transcribed into cDNA as the sequencing template. Sequenced by immunoSEQ multiplex PCR; TCRdb stores in-frame clones only, minus some. The sample has about 190,000 clones, under 80% seen once. Treatment noted: oral pan-JAK inhibitor, 5-10 mg twice daily. This material consisted of CD4+ T cells sorted from blood, taken around week 50, from a patient treated with tofacitinib. The chain couples TRBV16 to TRBJ1-5, with D possibly TRBD1 on 6 matching bases. The origin of this receptor is a human donor with alopecia areata. DNA for the CDR3: TGTGCCAGCAGCCCACGTCAGGGGAATCAGCCCCAGCATTTT. Its protein is CASSPRQGNQPQHF.